In this sample, the clone carrying this TCR beta chain turned up a few times. The germline V gene encodes CDR1 SGHVS and CDR2 FQNEAQ. This CDR3 has 15 residues. With 4 bases clipped from V and 4 bases from J, the junction kept 9 bases outside the gene matches. These data are taken from a study of blood T cell repertoires in COVID-19. Background on the study: Nucleic acid was either cDNA or gDNA, and it came from T cells, B-cell-depleted T cells, or PBMCs.

How the authors handled the data: Scientists estimated how many nucleated cells there were by amplifying reference gene primers. Profiling relied on immunoSEQ multiplex PCR, and the TCRdb table lists in-frame clones only, not all of them. V and J calls and clone size come straight from that table; D and trimming were deduced from the DNA. The sample holds some 160,000 clones, about 83% seen once. The specimen sequenced was peripheral blood. This receptor was identified in an elderly woman with COVID-19, enrolled during active disease. The chain employs TRBV7-8 and TRBJ1-2; 7 bases match TRBD1. CDR3 coding DNA: TGTGCCAGCAGCTCCTACCTAGGACAGGCCTATGGCTACACCTTC. Protein sequence: CASSSYLGQAYGYTF.